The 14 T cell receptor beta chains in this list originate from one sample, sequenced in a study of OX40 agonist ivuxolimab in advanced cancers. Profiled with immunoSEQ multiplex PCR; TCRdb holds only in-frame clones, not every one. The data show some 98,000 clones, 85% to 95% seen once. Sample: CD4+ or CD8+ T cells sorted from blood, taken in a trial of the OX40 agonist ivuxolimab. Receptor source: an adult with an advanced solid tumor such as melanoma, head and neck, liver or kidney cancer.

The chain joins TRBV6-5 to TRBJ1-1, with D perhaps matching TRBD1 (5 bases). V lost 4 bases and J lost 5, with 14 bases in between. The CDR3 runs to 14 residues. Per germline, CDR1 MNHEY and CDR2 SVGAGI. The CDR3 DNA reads TGTGCCAGCAGTTTCTCGTGGGACCCAACTGAAGCTTTCTTT. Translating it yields CASSFSWDPTEAFF.

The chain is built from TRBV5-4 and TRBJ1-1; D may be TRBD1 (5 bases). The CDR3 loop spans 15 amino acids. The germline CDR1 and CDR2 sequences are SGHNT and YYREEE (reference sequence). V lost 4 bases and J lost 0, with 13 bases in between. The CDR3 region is CASSGGGRLNTEAFF. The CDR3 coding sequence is TGTGCCAGCAGCGGGGGAGGACGCCTGAACACTGAAGCTTTCTTT. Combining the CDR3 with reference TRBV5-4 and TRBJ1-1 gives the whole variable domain ETGVTQSPTHLIKTRGQQVTLRCSSQSGHNTVSWYQQALGQGPQFIFQYYREEENGRGNFPPRFSGLQFPNYSSELNVNALELDDSALYLCASSGGGRLNTEAFFGQGTRLTVV.

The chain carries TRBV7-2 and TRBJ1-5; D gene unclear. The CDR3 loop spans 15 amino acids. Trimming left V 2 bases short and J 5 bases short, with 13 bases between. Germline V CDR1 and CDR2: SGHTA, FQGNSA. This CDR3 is CASSLTRTTDQPQHF. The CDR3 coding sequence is TGTGCCAGCAGCTTAACTCGGACGACTGATCAGCCCCAGCATTTT.

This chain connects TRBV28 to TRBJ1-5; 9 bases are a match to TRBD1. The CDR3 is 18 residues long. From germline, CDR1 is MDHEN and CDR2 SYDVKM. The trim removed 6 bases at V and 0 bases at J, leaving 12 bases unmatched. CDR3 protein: CASRPWGQGDYSNQPQHF. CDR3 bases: TGTGCCAGCAGGCCCTGGGGACAGGGTGACTATAGCAATCAGCCCCAGCATTTT. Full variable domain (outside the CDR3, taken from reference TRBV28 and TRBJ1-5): DVKVTQSSRYLVKRTGEKVFLECVQDMDHENMFWYRQDPGLGLRLIYFSYDVKMKEKGDIPEGYSVSREKKERFSLILESASTNQTSMYLCASRPWGQGDYSNQPQHFGDGTRLSIL.

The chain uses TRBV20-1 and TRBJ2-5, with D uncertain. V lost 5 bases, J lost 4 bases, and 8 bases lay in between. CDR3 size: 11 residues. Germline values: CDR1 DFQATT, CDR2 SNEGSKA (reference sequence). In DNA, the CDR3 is TGCAGTGCTCTGGATAGAGAGACCCAGTACTTC. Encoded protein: CSALDRETQYF.

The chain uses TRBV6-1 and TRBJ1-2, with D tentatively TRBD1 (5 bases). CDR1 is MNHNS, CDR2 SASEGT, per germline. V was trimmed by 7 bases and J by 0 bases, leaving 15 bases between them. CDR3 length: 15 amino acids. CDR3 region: CASTPGHLANYGYTF. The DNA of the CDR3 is TGTGCCAGCACCCCAGGACACCTAGCTAACTATGGCTACACCTTC.

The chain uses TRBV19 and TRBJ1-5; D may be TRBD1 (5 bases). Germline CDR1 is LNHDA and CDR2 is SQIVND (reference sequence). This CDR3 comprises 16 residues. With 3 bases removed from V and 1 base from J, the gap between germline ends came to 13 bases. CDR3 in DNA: TGTGCCAGTAGTATTATTTGGGGGGGAAGCAATCAGCCCCAGCATTTT. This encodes CASSIIWGGSNQPQHF.

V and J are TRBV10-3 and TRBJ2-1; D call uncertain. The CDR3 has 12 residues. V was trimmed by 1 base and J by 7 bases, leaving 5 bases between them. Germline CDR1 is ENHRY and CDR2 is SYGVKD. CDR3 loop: CAISEYKNEQFF. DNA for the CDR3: TGTGCCATCAGTGAGTATAAAAATGAGCAGTTCTTC.

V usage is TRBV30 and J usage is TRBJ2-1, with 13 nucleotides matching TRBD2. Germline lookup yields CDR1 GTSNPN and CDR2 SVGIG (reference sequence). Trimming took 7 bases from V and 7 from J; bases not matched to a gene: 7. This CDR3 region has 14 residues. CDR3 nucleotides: TGTGCCTCGAAGACTAGCGGGGGGAGGAATGAGCAGTTCTTC. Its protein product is CASKTSGGRNEQFF. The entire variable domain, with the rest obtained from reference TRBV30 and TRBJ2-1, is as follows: SQTIHQWPATLVQPVGSPLSLECTVEGTSNPNLYWYRQAAGRGLQLLFYSVGIGQISSEVPQNLSASRPQDRQFILSSKKLLLSDSGFYLCASKTSGGRNEQFFGPGTRLTVL.

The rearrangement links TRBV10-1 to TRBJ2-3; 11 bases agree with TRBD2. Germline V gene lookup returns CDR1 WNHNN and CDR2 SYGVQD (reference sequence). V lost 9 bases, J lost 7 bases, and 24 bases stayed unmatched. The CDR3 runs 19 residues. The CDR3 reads CASQTMTSGDPADVNTQYF. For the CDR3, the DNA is TGCGCCAGTCAAACAATGACTAGCGGGGATCCGGCCGACGTGAATACGCAGTATTTT.

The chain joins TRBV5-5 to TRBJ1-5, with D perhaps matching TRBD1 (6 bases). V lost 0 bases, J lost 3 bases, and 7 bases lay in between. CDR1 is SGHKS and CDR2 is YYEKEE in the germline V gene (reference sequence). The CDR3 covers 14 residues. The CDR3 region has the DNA TGTGCCAGCAGCTTGGACAGGGTCAATCAGCCCCAGCATTTT. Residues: CASSLDRVNQPQHF.

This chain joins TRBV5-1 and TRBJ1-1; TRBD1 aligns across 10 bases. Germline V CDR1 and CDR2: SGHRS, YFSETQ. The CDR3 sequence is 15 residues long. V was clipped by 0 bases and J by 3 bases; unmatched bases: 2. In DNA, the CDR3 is TGCGCCAGCAGCTTGGGACAGGGGGCATACACTGAAGCTTTCTTT. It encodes CASSLGQGAYTEAFF.

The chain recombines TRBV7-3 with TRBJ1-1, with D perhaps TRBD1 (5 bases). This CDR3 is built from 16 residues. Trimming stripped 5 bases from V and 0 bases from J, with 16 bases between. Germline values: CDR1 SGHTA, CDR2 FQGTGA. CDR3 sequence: CASSPQGPGLNTEAFF. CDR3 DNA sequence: TGTGCCAGCAGCCCCCAGGGCCCAGGTTTGAACACTGAAGCTTTCTTT.

The CDR3 DNA reads as TGTGCCAGCAGCCCCCGGACTAGCGGGAGTACCGGGGAGCTGTTTTTT. Translated, it gives CASSPRTSGSTGELFF. The V call is TRBV9, the J call TRBJ2-2, with 13 nucleotides matching TRBD2. V shed 4 bases, J shed 5 bases, and the junction held 5 bases outside the gene matches. The CDR3 is made up of 16 amino acids. Germline V gene sequence: CDR1 SGDLS, CDR2 YYNGEE. The full variable domain, in which reference TRBV9 and TRBJ2-2 provide the parts outside the CDR3, is DSGVTQTPKHLITATGQRVTLRCSPRSGDLSVYWYQQSLDQGLQFLIQYYNGEERAKGNILERFSAQQFPDLHSELNLSSLELGDSALYFCASSPRTSGSTGELFFGEGSRLTVL.